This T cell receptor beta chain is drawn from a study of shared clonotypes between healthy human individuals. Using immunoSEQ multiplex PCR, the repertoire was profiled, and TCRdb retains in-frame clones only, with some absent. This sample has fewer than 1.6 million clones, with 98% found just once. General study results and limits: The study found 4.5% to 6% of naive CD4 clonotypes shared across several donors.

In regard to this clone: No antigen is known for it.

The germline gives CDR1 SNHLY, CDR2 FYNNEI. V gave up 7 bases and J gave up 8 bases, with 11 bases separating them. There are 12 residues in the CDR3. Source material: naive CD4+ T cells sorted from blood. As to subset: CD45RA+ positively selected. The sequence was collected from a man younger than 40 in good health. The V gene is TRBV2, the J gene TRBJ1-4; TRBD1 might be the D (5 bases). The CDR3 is CASIQRGEKLFF. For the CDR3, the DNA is TGTGCCAGCATACAGCGGGGGGAAAAACTGTTTTTT. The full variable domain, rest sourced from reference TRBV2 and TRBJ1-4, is EPEVTQTPSHQVTQMGQEVILRCVPISNHLYFYWYRQILGQKVEFLVSFYNNEISEKSEIFDDQFSVERPDGSNFTLKIRSTKLEDSAMYFCASIQRGEKLFFGSGTQLSVL.